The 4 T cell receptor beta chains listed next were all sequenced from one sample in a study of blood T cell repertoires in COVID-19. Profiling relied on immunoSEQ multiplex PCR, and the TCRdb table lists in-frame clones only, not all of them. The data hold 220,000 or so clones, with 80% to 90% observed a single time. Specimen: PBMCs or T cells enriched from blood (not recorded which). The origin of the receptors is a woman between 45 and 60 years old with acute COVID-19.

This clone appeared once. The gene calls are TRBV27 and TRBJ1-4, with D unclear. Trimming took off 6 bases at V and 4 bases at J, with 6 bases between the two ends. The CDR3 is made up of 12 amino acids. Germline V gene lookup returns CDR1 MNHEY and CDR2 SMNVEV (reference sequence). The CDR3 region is CASRALNEKLFF. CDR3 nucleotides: TGTGCCAGCAGGGCCCTTAATGAAAAACTGTTTTTT. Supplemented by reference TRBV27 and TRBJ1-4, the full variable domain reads EAQVTQNPRYLITVTGKKLTVTCSQNMNHEYMSWYRQDPGLGLRQIYYSMNVEVTDKGDVPEGYKVSRKEKRNFPLILESPSPNQTSLYFCASRALNEKLFFGSGTQLSVL.

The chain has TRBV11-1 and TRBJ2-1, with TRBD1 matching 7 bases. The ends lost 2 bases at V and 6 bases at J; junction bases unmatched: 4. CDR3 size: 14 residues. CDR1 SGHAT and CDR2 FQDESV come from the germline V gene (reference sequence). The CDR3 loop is CASSLFPGGNEQFF. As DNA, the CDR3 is TGTGCCAGCAGCTTATTCCCAGGGGGCAATGAGCAGTTCTTC.

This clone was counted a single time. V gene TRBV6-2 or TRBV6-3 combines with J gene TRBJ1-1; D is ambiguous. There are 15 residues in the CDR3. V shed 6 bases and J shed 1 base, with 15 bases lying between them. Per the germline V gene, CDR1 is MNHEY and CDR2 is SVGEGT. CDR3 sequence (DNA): TGTGCCAGCAGCACTAACCCCGGAGAGAACACTGAAGCTTTCTTT. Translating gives CASSTNPGENTEAFF.

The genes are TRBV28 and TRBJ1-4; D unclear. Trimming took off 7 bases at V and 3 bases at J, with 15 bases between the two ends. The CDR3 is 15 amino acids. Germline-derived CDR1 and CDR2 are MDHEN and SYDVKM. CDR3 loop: CASTKSGEANEKLFF. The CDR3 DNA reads TGTGCCAGCACCAAAAGTGGGGAGGCTAATGAAAAACTGTTTTTT. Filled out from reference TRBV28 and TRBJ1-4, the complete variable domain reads DVKVTQSSRYLVKRTGEKVFLECVQDMDHENMFWYRQDPGLGLRLIYFSYDVKMKEKGDIPEGYSVSREKKERFSLILESASTNQTSMYLCASTKSGEANEKLFFGSGTQLSVL.